Listed below are T cell receptor beta chains from one sample, sequenced in a study of shared clonotypes between healthy human individuals. The repertoire was sequenced with immunoSEQ multiplex PCR; TCRdb's copy has only in-frame clones and lacks some. This sample has 450,000 to 500,000 clones; approximately 81% occur once, and the top ten carry over 9.5%. The sequenced sample was PBMCs. The source of these receptors is a woman aged 40-49 years in good health. Some clones in this sample may be carry-over from other donors' samples. CDR3s include the opening cysteine and the closing phenylalanine or tryptophan. A D gene is named only where the DNA matches it firmly. Some rows have no size entry. The others give once, few or many, or a class for an expanded clone.

J gene,clone size,D gene,V gene,CDR3 DNA,CDR3 protein
TRBJ1-1,NA,NA,TRBV27,TGTGCCAGCAGTCGAGGTACTGAAGCTTTCTTT,CASSRGTEAFF
TRBJ2-3,NA,TRBD2,TRBV7-8,TGTGCCAGCAGCATCTGGACTAGCGGGCTCACAGATACGCAGTATTTT,CASSIWTSGLTDTQYF
TRBJ2-7,NA,TRBD1,TRBV11-2,TGTGCCAGCAGCTTAACGGGACAGACCCCAATGCAGTACTTC,CASSLTGQTPMQYF
TRBJ2-3,NA,TRBD1,TRBV7-2,TGTGCCAGCAGCTTAAGTGGCAGGGGGCTGGCAGATACGCAGTATTTT,CASSLSGRGLADTQYF
TRBJ1-1,NA,NA,TRBV27,TGTGCCAGCAGTCCGCCGACAGGAATGGGAAACACTGAAGCTTTCTTT,CASSPPTGMGNTEAFF
TRBJ1-4,NA,NA,TRBV28,TGTGCCAGCAGTGGGGGTGAAAAACTGTTTTTT,CASSGGEKLFF
TRBJ2-1,NA,NA,TRBV7-9,TGTACAAGCAGCCCCCGGTCCGCTACACATGAGCAGTTCTTC,CTSSPRSATHEQFF
TRBJ1-2,NA,TRBD1,TRBV30,TGTGCCTGGAGTGGGGACAGACGTGGCTACACCTTC,CAWSGDRRGYTF
TRBJ2-1,NA,NA,TRBV9,TGTGCCAGCAGCGTAGACCCCGGCTACAATGAGCAGTTCTTC,CASSVDPGYNEQFF
TRBJ1-4,NA,TRBD1,TRBV30,TGTGCCTGGAGAAAGGGGACAGTTAATGAAAAACTGTTTTTT,CAWRKGTVNEKLFF
TRBJ1-5,NA,TRBD1,TRBV19,TGTGCCAGTAGCTCGGGACAGCTATATCAGCCCCAGCATTTT,CASSSGQLYQPQHF
TRBJ2-6,once,NA,TRBV11-3,TGTGCCAGCAGCCAGACGGGCTCTGGGGCCAACGTCCTGACTTTC,CASSQTGSGANVLTF
TRBJ2-7,NA,TRBD1,TRBV28,TGTGCCAGCAGCTCTGGACAGGCTTACTCCTACGAGCAGTACTTC,CASSSGQAYSYEQYF
TRBJ1-1,once,NA,TRBV2,TGTGCCAGCAGGGGACTCTGGAACACTGAAGCTTTCTTT,CASRGLWNTEAFF
TRBJ2-6,NA,TRBD1,TRBV19,TGTGCCAGTAGTGCAATAAGGACAGGAACTGGGGCCAACGTCCTGACTTTC,CASSAIRTGTGANVLTF
TRBJ2-4,NA,NA,TRBV7-2,TGTGCCAGCAGCTGGGGGACCGGTACAAACATTCAGTACTTC,CASSWGTGTNIQYF
TRBJ2-7,NA,NA,TRBV5-5,TGTGCCAGCAGCTTGGGGCCCGCGATTGGATCCTACGAGCAGTACTTC,CASSLGPAIGSYEQYF
TRBJ2-2,NA,TRBD2,TRBV5-4,TGTGCCAGCAGCCCCGGGGGGACCGTTGGGACCGGGGAGCTGTTTTTT,CASSPGGTVGTGELFF
TRBJ2-1,NA,TRBD1,TRBV5-4,TGTGCCAGCAGCCAGGACAGGGGCCTCCACAATGAGCAGTTCTTC,CASSQDRGLHNEQFF
TRBJ2-3,NA,TRBD2,TRBV7-2,TGTGCCAGCAGCTTACAGAGCGGGATCACAGATACGCAGTATTTT,CASSLQSGITDTQYF
TRBJ1-1,NA,NA,TRBV9,TGTGCCAGCAGGAAAAGTCAAGGACACACTGAAGCTTTCTTT,CASRKSQGHTEAFF
TRBJ1-2,once,TRBD1,TRBV5-4,TGTGCCAGCAGCTCAGTGACAGGGGCGACTGATGGCTACACCTTC,CASSSVTGATDGYTF
TRBJ1-1,NA,NA,TRBV27,TGTGCCAGCAGTTCCCTCCCCTCGCCTGTTGTCGCTGAAGCTTTCTTT,CASSSLPSPVVAEAFF
TRBJ2-7,NA,NA,TRBV5-6,TGTGCCAGCAGCTTTCCCGGTTCCTACGAGCAGTACTTC,CASSFPGSYEQYF
TRBJ2-7,once,NA,TRBV5-1,TGCGCCAGCAGCTCGAGGGGCGACCTAAATCCCCACGAGCAGTACTTC,CASSSRGDLNPHEQYF
TRBJ1-5,NA,NA,TRBV2,TGTGCCAGCAGTGGCCAGCGCAATCAGCCCCAGCATTTT,CASSGQRNQPQHF
TRBJ1-1,NA,NA,TRBV6-6,TGTGCCAGCAGTCCGAACACTGAAGCTTTCTTT,CASSPNTEAFF
TRBJ1-5,NA,NA,TRBV2,TGTGCCAGCAGTGAGGAAAGGCGCAATCAGCCCCAGCATTTT,CASSEERRNQPQHF
TRBJ1-5,NA,NA,TRBV6-1,TGTGCCAGCAGTGAAGGCGGGAGCGCCCGTCAGCCCCAGCATTTT,CASSEGGSARQPQHF
TRBJ2-7,many,NA,TRBV25-1,TGTGCCAGCAGTGAAGGCAGGCCCCCCTACGAGCAGTACTTC,CASSEGRPPYEQYF
TRBJ1-5,NA,TRBD1,TRBV6-6,TGTGCCAGCAGTCCCAGGACAGGGCACGCACATCAGCCCCAGCATTTT,CASSPRTGHAHQPQHF
TRBJ2-3,NA,TRBD1,TRBV7-2,TGTGCCAGCAGCGCGGGGACAGGGTATATCGCAGATACGCAGTATTTT,CASSAGTGYIADTQYF
TRBJ2-5,NA,NA,TRBV7-9,TGTGCCAGCAGCTTAGTTGTCGCGGAGACCCAGTACTTC,CASSLVVAETQYF
TRBJ2-5,NA,TRBD2,TRBV19,TGTGCCAGTACCCAGCGGGAGCAAGAGACCCAGTACTTC,CASTQREQETQYF
TRBJ2-3,NA,NA,TRBV7-2,TGTGCCAGCAGCTTAGGGAGTAACACAGATACGCAGTATTTT,CASSLGSNTDTQYF
TRBJ1-1,NA,TRBD1,TRBV25-1,TGTGCCAGCCACACAATCAGGGGGGGAAACACTGAAGCTTTCTTT,CASHTIRGGNTEAFF
TRBJ2-3,NA,TRBD2,TRBV30,TGTGCCAGAGGACTAGCGGGAGATACGCAGTATTTT,CARGLAGDTQYF
TRBJ2-1,NA,TRBD2,TRBV2,TGTGCCAGCGGGGGACTAGCGGGAGGGAATGAGCAGTTCTTC,CASGGLAGGNEQFF
TRBJ2-7,NA,NA,TRBV28,TGTGCCAGCACCTCCGGCAGATCGGCCTACGAGCAGTACTTC,CASTSGRSAYEQYF
TRBJ1-2,NA,NA,TRBV28,TGTGCCAGCAGCTCCCCGGGGCAGAACTACTATGGCTACACCTTC,CASSSPGQNYYGYTF
TRBJ2-7,NA,TRBD2,TRBV28,TGTGCCAGCAGTTCCCGACTAGCGGGAGTGTACGAGCAGTACTTC,CASSSRLAGVYEQYF
TRBJ1-3,NA,TRBD1,TRBV28,TGTGCCAGCAGCGACGGGACAGGACGTGGAAATACCATATATTTT,CASSDGTGRGNTIYF
TRBJ2-7,once,NA,TRBV6-1,TGTGCCAGCAGTCCCAGGTTAACCTACGAGCAGTACTTC,CASSPRLTYEQYF
TRBJ2-7,NA,TRBD1,TRBV5-4,TGTGCCAGCAGCTGGGGACAGGGCTCCTACGAGCAGTACTTC,CASSWGQGSYEQYF
TRBJ2-3,NA,TRBD2,TRBV5-1,TGCGCCAGCAGCTTGGGACTAGCGGGAGTTTTTGCAGATACGCAGTATTTT,CASSLGLAGVFADTQYF
TRBJ1-1,NA,NA,TRBV10-3,TGTGCCATCAGTGAGTCATTGGCGAACACTGAAGCTTTCTTT,CAISESLANTEAFF
TRBJ2-7,NA,TRBD1,TRBV19,TGTGCCAGTGGGGACAGGGCGAGCTACGAGCAGTACTTC,CASGDRASYEQYF
TRBJ2-7,NA,TRBD2,TRBV18,TGTGCCAGCTCGCTGACCCATGGACTAGCGAGTTTCTACGAGCAGTACTTC,CASSLTHGLASFYEQYF